Following are 24 T cell receptor beta chains from one sample sequenced in a study of tumor-infiltrating lymphocytes in primary liver carcinoma. cDNA specific to TCR beta was made from about 550 ng of total RNA, with a constant-region primer employed for priming. ARM-PCR, slightly modified, supplied the TCR beta libraries through three nested multiplex PCR rounds. It was with TRBV1-TRBV30 forward primers and a C-beta reverse primer that the first two PCR rounds were run, at approximately 10 cycles each. TCRdb re-called the multiplex PCR reads through MiXCR, storing one row per CDR3 protein. The sample records approximately 310,000 distinct CDR3 sequences, roughly two thirds being singletons. The source of the blood RNA was unsorted whole blood, and germline DNA was extracted as well. Sequencing was performed on peripheral blood. Receptors originate from a man between 40 and 49 years old with primary liver carcinoma and hepatitis B virus infection.

The chain employs TRBV10-3 and TRBJ2-1; TRBD2 agrees at 13 bases. The length of the CDR3 is 20 residues. Unmatched junction bases numbered 21, after V lost 8 bases and J lost 5 bases. In germline, CDR1 is ENHRY, CDR2 SYGVKD. The CDR3 loop is CAIAALAGTSGNGGHNEQFF. The DNA for the CDR3 is TGTGCCATCGCAGCCCTAGCCGGGACTAGCGGGAATGGGGGACACAATGAGCAGTTCTTC.

Concerning this clonotype: This may arise from a read error, as a much more abundant clone is one base away. The chain recombines TRBV29-1 with TRBJ2-3; D may be TRBD2 (5 bases). The V end was cut by 8 bases, the J end by 4 bases, with 16 bases between. CDR1 is SQVTM and CDR2 is ANQGSEA in the germline V gene. The CDR3 is 13 residues long. The CDR3 here is CSYSVVIADTQYF. DNA for the CDR3: TGCAGCTATAGCGTTGTAATCGCAGATACGCAGTATTTT.

Details on this clonotype: The junction differs from germline at one of its ends, possibly a read error. The chain has TRBV4-2 and TRBJ2-3, with TRBD2 as a possible D gene (6 bases). Germline V gives CDR1 LGHNA, CDR2 YNFKEQ. The length of the CDR3 is 15 residues. In nucleotides, the CDR3 is TGTGCCAACAGCCAAGAACCAGGCGGGGCAGATACGCAGTATTTT. This translates into CANSQEPGGADTQYF.

In the case of this clonotype: A read error may account for a junction end that differs from germline. The chain is built from TRBV12-3 or TRBV12-4 and TRBJ2-3, with D possibly TRBD1 on 5 matching bases. This CDR3 contains 14 residues. The CDR3 DNA follows: TGTGCCAGCAGTCGAACGACAGCAACAGATACGCAGTGTTTT. It encodes CASSRTTATDTQCF.

This clonotype was recorded once. The V call is TRBV4-2, the J call TRBJ2-7; D assignment may be TRBD1 or TRBD2 (5 bases each). The length of the CDR3 is 17 residues. V was shortened by 7 bases and J by 3 bases, with 25 bases between the two germline ends. CDR1 is LGHNA, CDR2 YNFKEQ, per germline. The CDR3 coding sequence is TGTGCCAGCAACCTCGCGTATCGGGGCAACGTGGGCTACGAGCAGTACTTC. The encoded protein is CASNLAYRGNVGYEQYF.

This clonotype came up many times. The rearrangement joins TRBV29-1 to TRBJ2-2, with D possibly TRBD2 on 5 matching bases. Per germline, CDR1 SQVTM and CDR2 ANQGSEA. Trimming shortened V by 5 bases and J by 3 bases, and 7 bases separated the two germline ends. This CDR3 is built from 12 residues. The CDR3 DNA reads TGCAGCGTTCACGGGGACACCGGGGAGCTGTTTTTT. It yields the protein CSVHGDTGELFF.

With regard to this clonotype: A much more abundant neighbour one base away suggests this may be a read error. This chain connects TRBV12-3 or TRBV12-4 to TRBJ2-2; TRBD2 matches at 9 bases. This CDR3 comprises 13 residues. V gave up 10 bases and J gave up 4 bases; unmatched junction bases: 4. The CDR3 sequence is CAIEAGGTGELFF. CDR3 nucleotides: TGTGCCATCGAAGCGGGAGGCACCGGGGAGCTGTTTTTT.

Comment on this clonotype: Sequence at one end of the junction differs from germline and may be a read error. V is TRBV29-1 and J is TRBJ2-2; 13 bases are a match to TRBD2. Germline CDR1 reads SQVTM; CDR2 reads ANQGSEA. This CDR3 region has 15 residues. CDR3 sequence: CSAAGTSGKTGELFF. The CDR3 nucleotides are TGCAGCGCGGCCGGGACTAGCGGGAAAACCGGGGAGCTCTTTTTT.

On this clonotype itself: The junction differs from germline at one of its ends, possibly a read error. This rearrangement joins TRBV4-3 to TRBJ1-6; possible D gene TRBD1, 5 bases. This CDR3 is built from 16 residues. Germline V gene data show CDR1 as LGHNA and CDR2 as YSLEER. The DNA for the CDR3 is TGCGCCAGCACCCAGGGCCGGGGCTCCTATAATCCACCCCTCCACTTT. Protein sequence: CASTQGRGSYNPPLHF.

A note on this clonotype: A clone one base away is much larger, so this may be a read error. The genes are TRBV6-1 and TRBJ2-2; D is ambiguous. The germline V gene has CDR1 MNHNS and CDR2 SASEGT. The CDR3 runs 13 residues. The CDR3 DNA reads as TGTGTCAGCAGTGTCGATTACACCGGGGAGCTGTTTTTT. Amino acids: CVSSVDYTGELFF.

As concerns this clonotype: At one end the junction does not follow the germline gene, possibly because of a read error. The chain couples TRBV6-6 to TRBJ1-3; the D gene is possibly TRBD1 (5 bases). The CDR3 length is 16 residues. Germline V gene lookup returns CDR1 MNHNY and CDR2 SVGAGI (reference sequence). The CDR3 sequence: CTSSYRQPSSGTTIYF. The DNA for the CDR3 is TGTACCAGCAGTTACCGACAGCCTAGCTCTGGAACCACCATATATTTT.

On this clonotype: With a much larger clone just one base away, this may be a read error. The rearrangement uses TRBV6-5 and TRBJ1-6, with D possibly TRBD1 on 5 matching bases. There are 14 residues in the CDR3. The germline gives CDR1 MNHEY, CDR2 SVGAGI. V lost 5 bases and J lost 10, with 15 bases in between. DNA for the CDR3: TGTGCCAGCAGTGCTGACGGGGCACCCTCACCCCTCCACTTT. Translated, it gives CASSADGAPSPLHF.

A few counts support this clonotype. V and J are TRBV7-9 and TRBJ2-7, with 10 bases aligning to TRBD2. The ends lost 1 base at V and 6 bases at J; junction bases unmatched: 6. CDR3 length equals 15 residues. The V gene's germline CDR1 is SEHNR and CDR2 FQNEAQ (reference sequence). The CDR3 region is CASSLEIAGGLEQYF. In nucleotides, the CDR3 is TGTGCCAGCAGCTTAGAGATAGCGGGAGGACTCGAGCAGTACTTC.

This clonotype was counted a few times. The chain joins TRBV19 to TRBJ1-1, with TRBD1 matching over 8 bases. The CDR3 loop spans 15 amino acids. With 2 bases clipped from V and 3 bases from J, the junction kept 5 bases outside the gene matches. Germline assignment: CDR1 LNHDA and CDR2 SQIVND (reference sequence). CDR3 sequence reads: CASSISGQADTEAFF. CDR3 coding DNA: TGTGCCAGTAGTATATCGGGACAGGCTGACACTGAAGCTTTCTTT.

In this sample, this clonotype turned up a few times. The CDR3, as DNA: TGTGCCTGGAGTTCCACAGGGTTTGGATATGGCTACACCTTC. This gives the protein CAWSSTGFGYGYTF. The chain recombines TRBV30 with TRBJ1-2; D is perhaps TRBD1 (6 bases). CDR1 is GTSNPN, CDR2 SVGIG, per germline (reference sequence). This CDR3 is built from 14 residues. V lost 2 bases and J 5 bases, leaving 15 bases between the germline ends.

In its sample, this clonotype was seen once. Mismatch with germline at one junction end may stem from a read error. The rearrangement links TRBV7-9 to TRBJ1-2, with unresolved D. The CDR3 sequence is 12 residues long. Germline V CDR1 and CDR2: SEHNR, FQNEAQ (reference sequence). CDR3 sequence reads: CACSRDNYGYTF. CDR3 DNA: TGTGCCTGCAGCAGAGATAACTATGGCTACACCTTC.

Turning to this clonotype: Possible read error: a much larger clone is one base away. Given the absence of the conserved phenylalanine or tryptophan at the CDR3 end, a read error is likely. The V gene is TRBV10-1, the J gene TRBJ2-2; 8 bases are a match to TRBD2. The junction had 1 base not matched to a gene; V was cut back by 6 bases and J by 4 bases. Germline assignment: CDR1 WNHNN and CDR2 SYGVQD (reference sequence). The CDR3 is 13 amino acids. The CDR3 DNA reads as TGCGCCAGCAGCGGGAGGGCCACCGGGGAGCTGTTTATT. Translation: CASSGRATGELFI.

A word on this clonotype: A read error is possible here, since a much larger clone lies one base away. V gene TRBV5-4 combines with J gene TRBJ2-7, with 11 bases matching TRBD2. This CDR3 has 13 amino acids. Germline CDR1 reads SGHNT; CDR2 reads YYREEE (reference sequence). The V and J ends lost 7 bases and 3 bases, in that order; junction bases with no gene match: 3. The CDR3 spells CASGLAGLYEQYF. The CDR3 DNA is TGTGCCAGCGGACTAGCGGGCCTCTACGAGCAGTACTTC.

The rearrangement uses TRBV30 and TRBJ2-6; D remains unclear. There are 13 residues in the CDR3. Germline values: CDR1 GTSNPN, CDR2 SVGIG (reference sequence). Deletions cut 4 bases from V and 0 bases from J, with 4 bases between. CDR3 DNA sequence: TGTGCCTGGACGGACTCTGGGGCCAACGTCCTGACTTTC. Translation: CAWTDSGANVLTF.

This chain links TRBV6-6 with TRBJ2-2; tentatively, D is TRBD2 (5 bases). Germline V lookup: CDR1 MNHNY, CDR2 SVGAGI (reference sequence). There are 15 residues in the CDR3. CDR3 in DNA: TGTGCAGCAGTCTGCGGTCAAGCGGTCACCGGGGAGCTGTTTTTT. This gives the protein CAAVCGQAVTGELFF.

The gene calls are TRBV29-1 and TRBJ1-4; no clear D gene. The V end was cut by 0 bases, the J end by 8 bases, with 13 bases between. The CDR3 totals 14 residues. The V gene's germline CDR1 is SQVTM and CDR2 ANQGSEA. CDR3 sequence reads: CSVEDPIWREKLFF. In DNA form, the CDR3 reads TGCAGCGTTGAAGATCCTATATGGAGAGAAAAACTGTTTTTT.

The table lists this clonotype with a count of one. At one end, the junction sequence differs from germline, possibly due to a read error. Here the CDR3 reads CTSTSGGAWDTGELFF. The DNA for the CDR3 is TGTACCAGCACCTCGGGGGGCGCCTGGGACACCGGGGAGCTGTTTTTT. The rearrangement links TRBV6-1 to TRBJ2-2, with D perhaps matching TRBD2 (7 bases). This CDR3 has 16 amino acids. Germline loops: CDR1 MNHNS, CDR2 SASEGT.

The gene calls are TRBV28 and TRBJ2-5; 9 positions match TRBD1. With 11 bases clipped from V and 6 bases from J, the junction kept 16 bases outside the gene matches. This CDR3 contains 15 residues. Germline V lookup: CDR1 MDHEN, CDR2 SYDVKM. The CDR3 region has the DNA TGTGCCGGCGGACTGAAGGGACAGGGTGTCAAGACCCAGTACTTC. Protein sequence: CAGGLKGQGVKTQYF.

With regard to this clonotype: The junction shows a germline mismatch at one end, possibly a read error. The genes are TRBV12-3 or TRBV12-4 and TRBJ2-7; 8 nucleotides align to TRBD1. The CDR3 has 15 residues. As DNA, the CDR3 is TGTACCAGCAGGCCCAACTCGGGACAGGAATTCGAGCAGTACTTC. Its protein product is CTSRPNSGQEFEQYF.